These 20 T cell receptor beta chains were sequenced from one sample in a study of identical twins. One entry per CDR3 protein, called by TCRdb with MiXCR from the 5' RACE reads. The sample consists of around 1.7 million distinct CDR3 sequences, 32% of them appearing once. Sample: cord blood. These receptors all stem from a newborn girl in good health.

About this clonotype itself: It may be a read error: a sequence one base away is much more abundant. This chain links TRBV3-1 with TRBJ2-6, with unresolved D. The V gene lost 0 bases and the J gene lost 0 bases, with 3 bases spanning the gap. Germline CDR1 and CDR2: LGHDT and YNNKEL (reference sequence). The CDR3 length is 15 residues. Here the CDR3 reads CASSQDPSGANVLTF. CDR3 nucleotides: TGTGCCAGCAGCCAAGATCCCTCTGGGGCCAACGTCCTGACTTTC.

J is TRBJ1-6 and V is TRBV2; D remains unclear. Trimming shortened V by 5 bases and J by 5 bases, and 10 bases separated the two germline ends. The germline V gene has CDR1 SNHLY and CDR2 FYNNEI. The length of the CDR3 is 14 residues. CDR3 in amino acids: CASSPGPNNSPLHF. For the CDR3, the DNA is TGTGCCAGCAGTCCCGGACCGAATAATTCACCCCTCCACTTT.

This clonotype was counted at least ten times. This sequence joins TRBV20-1 and TRBJ1-1; tentatively, D is TRBD1 (6 bases). Germline assignment: CDR1 DFQATT and CDR2 SNEGSKA (reference sequence). The CDR3 loop spans 12 amino acids. With 3 bases removed from V and 1 base from J, the gap between germline ends came to 6 bases. The CDR3: CSARTGNTEAFF. In nucleotides, the CDR3 is TGCAGTGCTAGGACAGGGAACACTGAAGCTTTCTTT.

This chain connects TRBV15 to TRBJ1-5; perhaps TRBD1 as D (5 bases). The CDR3 is 17 amino acids. Trimming stripped 0 bases from V and 3 bases from J, with 15 bases between. Germline CDR1 and CDR2: LNHNV and YYDKDF (reference sequence). CDR3 amino acids: CATSRDPGKVYNQPQHF. CDR3 sequence (DNA): TGTGCCACCAGCAGAGATCCAGGGAAGGTGTACAATCAGCCCCAGCATTTT.

The rearrangement uses TRBV20-1 and TRBJ2-1; D is uncertain. The CDR3 spans 10 residues. CDR1 is DFQATT and CDR2 is SNEGSKA in the germline V gene (reference sequence). V lost 4 bases, J lost 8 bases, and 6 bases lay in between. Written as DNA, the CDR3 is TGCAGTGCTACCTCTTATGAGCAGTTCTTC. It codes for CSATSYEQFF.

This sequence joins TRBV21-1 and TRBJ2-1; the D call of TRBD1 is as the table states it, not checked on the DNA. TRBV21-1 represents a pseudogene. The CDR3 has 19 amino acids. The CDR3 sequence is CASSGIPQGPGGSYNEQFF. CDR3 DNA sequence: TGTGCCAGCAGCGGAATTCCACAGGGACCTGGGGGCTCCTACAATGAGCAGTTCTTC.

This clonotype was observed many times. This chain links TRBV29-1 with TRBJ2-2, with 7 nucleotides matching TRBD1. Germline trimming cut 4 bases from V and 5 bases from J; bases unmatched to any gene: 1. The CDR3 length is 12 residues. CDR1 and CDR2 (germline): SQVTM, ANQGSEA. CDR3 in DNA: TGCAGCGTTGGACAGGGTACCGGGGAGCTGTTTTTT. It yields the protein CSVGQGTGELFF.

A note on this clonotype: The junction and the germline gene differ at one end; a read error may be behind it. The chain couples TRBV10-3 to TRBJ2-3, with 11 positions matching TRBD1. The CDR3 consists of 16 residues. CDR1 is ENHRY, CDR2 SYGVKD, per germline. Written as DNA, the CDR3 is TGTGCCATCAGTGAGGTGGACAGGGGGCGCACAGATACGCGGTATTTT. It is translated as CAISEVDRGRTDTRYF.

The CDR3 region is CSASDSPRNEQFF. CDR3 nucleotide sequence: TGCAGTGCTTCGGACTCGCCGAGGAATGAGCAGTTCTTC. The chain uses TRBV20-1 and TRBJ2-1; perhaps TRBD2 as D (5 bases). Trimming pared 5 bases from V and 7 bases from J, leaving 15 bases between. Germline values: CDR1 DFQATT, CDR2 SNEGSKA (reference sequence). The CDR3 sequence is 13 residues long.

The chain has TRBV20-1 and TRBJ2-7; the D gene could be TRBD1 or TRBD2 (5 bases each). The V gene lost 3 bases and the J gene lost 4 bases, with 25 bases spanning the gap. CDR1 is DFQATT and CDR2 is SNEGSKA in the germline V gene (reference sequence). CDR3 length: 17 amino acids. The CDR3 DNA follows: TGCAGTGCTAGGAAATTCCTCCCGGGACGCGGTGGATACGAGCAGTACTTC. Its protein product is CSARKFLPGRGGYEQYF.

This clonotype has just a few counts. The chain is built from TRBV12-3 or TRBV12-4 and TRBJ1-2; D is unclear. The CDR3 spans 13 residues. V lost 4 bases, J lost 4 bases, and 10 bases lay in between. CDR3 sequence reads: CASSSRVFYGYTF. The CDR3 DNA is TGTGCCAGCAGTTCGAGGGTGTTCTATGGCTACACCTTC.

This clonotype was detected a few times. For the CDR3, the DNA is TGTGCCAGCAGCCGCTCTGGAGGGTTGGAGACCCAGTACTTC. Translated: CASSRSGGLETQYF. The chain joins TRBV3-1 to TRBJ2-5; D possibly corresponds to TRBD2 (6 bases). The CDR3 contains 14 residues. CDR1 and CDR2 (germline): LGHDT, YNNKEL (reference sequence). V lost 4 bases, J lost 5 bases, and 14 bases lay in between.

A remark on this clonotype: The conserved final phenylalanine or tryptophan is absent from the CDR3, which likely points to a read error. CDR3 region: CASSQAQYT. The CDR3 DNA reads TGTGCCAGCAGTCAAGCCCAGTACACC. The V call is TRBV6-1, the J call TRBJ2-5; D not certain. Germline CDR1 is MNHNS and CDR2 is SASEGT. The CDR3 runs to 9 residues.

The CDR3 coding sequence is TGCAGTGCTAGTGCAAGGCCCCGGTACCAAGAGACCCAGTACTTC. Protein sequence: CSASARPRYQETQYF. The rearrangement joins TRBV20-1 to TRBJ2-5; the D is unclear. The V end was cut by 3 bases, the J end by 0 bases, with 14 bases between. The CDR3 loop spans 15 amino acids. Germline V lookup: CDR1 DFQATT, CDR2 SNEGSKA (reference sequence).

This chain joins TRBV5-5 and TRBJ1-4; the match to TRBD1 covers 7 bases. Germline V gene sequence: CDR1 SGHKS, CDR2 YYEKEE (reference sequence). The junction had 8 bases not matched to a gene; V was cut back by 2 bases and J by 4 bases. The CDR3 runs 16 residues. The CDR3: CASSLIQGTVNEKLFF. The CDR3 DNA is TGTGCCAGCAGCTTAATACAGGGGACCGTTAATGAAAAACTGTTTTTT.

In regard to this clonotype: A clone one base away is much larger, so this may be a read error. CDR3 nucleotides: TGTGCCAGCACCGCCGGGACTAGCTCCTACAATGAGCAGTTCTTC. This gives the protein CASTAGTSSYNEQFF. The rearrangement links TRBV6-2 or TRBV6-3 to TRBJ2-1, with TRBD2 identical over 8 bases. The CDR3 runs to 15 residues. Losses at the gene ends were 7 bases for V and 0 bases for J; bases not matched to a gene: 5. Germline CDR1 reads MNHEY; CDR2 reads SVGEGT.

This clonotype was seen a single time. The genes are TRBV20-1 and TRBJ2-1, with 10 bases matching TRBD2. The germline gives CDR1 DFQATT, CDR2 SNEGSKA (reference sequence). V was pared by 6 bases and J by 6 bases, with 20 bases of the junction left unmatched. CDR3 length: 18 amino acids. CDR3 sequence: CSARKGLARRDPSNEQFF. CDR3 bases: TGCAGTGCCCGCAAGGGACTAGCGCGCAGGGACCCCAGCAATGAGCAGTTCTTC.

Here the CDR3 reads CASSLKLAGKETQYF. CDR3 nucleotide sequence: TGTGCCAGCAGCTTAAAGCTTGCCGGGAAAGAGACCCAGTACTTC. The chain combines TRBV5-4 with TRBJ2-5; D may be TRBD2 (5 bases). Trimming stripped 2 bases from V and 3 bases from J, with 14 bases between. The length of the CDR3 is 15 residues. The V gene's germline CDR1 is SGHNT and CDR2 YYREEE (reference sequence).

The genes are TRBV2 and TRBJ1-4; 10 nucleotides match TRBD1. The CDR3 length is 17 residues. Germline V CDR1 and CDR2: SNHLY, FYNNEI. J gave up 6 bases and V 6 bases, and 13 bases lay outside the gene matches. The CDR3 DNA reads TGTGCCAGCAGCGTGTCCCGGGACAGGGGAGAGGATGAAAAACTGTTTTTT. This encodes CASSVSRDRGEDEKLFF.

V gene TRBV11-2 combines with J gene TRBJ2-5, with 7 bases aligning to TRBD1. The J call is uncertain, as TRBJ2-7 better fits the DNA end. Germline V CDR1 and CDR2: SGHAT, FQNNGV. The CDR3 is 15 residues long. The CDR3 coding sequence is TGTGCCAGCAGCTTAGGGCCCCAGGGGGCCTACGAGCAGTACTTC. Translated: CASSLGPQGAYEQYF.